This entry concerns a single T cell receptor (beta chain). Original analysis: For nucleated cells, counts were estimated from reference gene primer amplification. Clones were read by immunoSEQ multiplex PCR, and TCRdb kept only the in-frame ones, dropping some. The V and J calls and clone size come from that table; D and trimming were worked out from the DNA. The data contain approximately 230,000 clones, 87% of them singletons. This specimen belongs to a study of blood T cell repertoires in COVID-19. Turning to the study itself: Samples taken during acute and convalescent COVID-19 were collected in the United States, Italy and Spain.

Germline V gene data show CDR1 as SGHRS and CDR2 as YFSETQ. The CDR3 covers 15 residues. Trimming stripped 4 bases from V and 4 bases from J, with 17 bases between. Recruitment covered 20 to 25 US areas and drew participants whose ages spanned about 18 to 89 years. Each participant's cohort was designated according to participant-reported clinical history. The J gene is TRBJ1-2, the V gene TRBV5-1, with D unclear. Sequencing input: PBMCs or T cells enriched from blood (not recorded which). This TCR was recovered from a woman between 25 and 40 years old with acute COVID-19. Written as DNA, the CDR3 is TGCGCCAGCAGCGAAGAGGGCAGGTTAACCTATGGCTACACCTTC. It codes for CASSEEGRLTYGYTF.